A single T cell receptor beta chain is shown here with its context. Profiling relied on immunoSEQ multiplex PCR, and the TCRdb table lists in-frame clones only, not all of them. The table shows some 68,000 clones, with 87% occurring only once. Germline-derived CDR1 and CDR2 are KGHSH and LQKENI. The CDR3 consists of 12 residues. V dropped 3 bases and J dropped 6 bases, with 9 bases sitting between them. The sample originates from a study of blood T cell repertoires in COVID-19. Source material: peripheral blood. The chain recombines TRBV18 with TRBJ2-7; D is unclear. The origin of this receptor is a woman aged 45-65 years with COVID-19, enrolled during active disease. The CDR3 sequence: CASSPVRGEQYF. In DNA, the CDR3 is TGTGCCAGCTCACCGGTGAGAGGCGAGCAGTACTTC. The full variable domain, completed using reference TRBV18 and TRBJ2-7, is NAGVMQNPRHLVRRRGQEARLRCSPMKGHSHVYWYRQLPEEGLKFMVYLQKENIIDESGMPKERFSAEFPKEGPSILRIQQVVRGDSAAYFCASSPVRGEQYFGPGTRLTVT.